Listed below are T cell receptor beta chains from one sample, sequenced in a study of OX40 agonist ivuxolimab in advanced cancers. The repertoire was sequenced with immunoSEQ multiplex PCR; TCRdb's copy has only in-frame clones and lacks some. The table shows around 60,000 clones, with roughly 80% occurring only once. Sequencing was performed on CD4+ or CD8+ T cells sorted from blood, taken in a trial of the OX40 agonist ivuxolimab. Source of these receptors: an adult with an advanced solid tumor such as melanoma, head and neck, liver or kidney cancer. CDR3s include the opening cysteine and the closing phenylalanine or tryptophan. Each record gives: clone size, J gene, V gene, D gene, CDR3 protein, CDR3 DNA. D genes are given only for firm matches. Size is stated for part of the rows, as once, few or many counts, or as a class when the clone is expanded.

NA	TRBJ1-1	TRBV11-3	NA	CASSTSGTMNTEAFF	TGTGCCAGCAGCACCTCAGGGACAATGAACACTGAAGCTTTCTTT
NA	TRBJ2-1	TRBV9	TRBD2	CASSVGVAGYNEQFF	TGTGCCAGCAGCGTAGGGGTAGCGGGCTACAATGAGCAGTTCTTC
NA	TRBJ2-6	TRBV7-9	TRBD1	CASSSDRGSGANVLTF	TGTGCCAGCAGCTCTGACAGGGGATCTGGGGCCAACGTCCTGACTTTC
NA	TRBJ1-1	TRBV18	NA	CASSPGHEAFF	TGTGCCAGCTCCCCCGGTCACGAAGCTTTCTTT
NA	TRBJ1-1	TRBV4-1	NA	CASSQVLYGLNTEAFF	TGCGCCAGCAGCCAAGTACTGTATGGCCTGAACACTGAAGCTTTCTTT
once	TRBJ2-1	TRBV7-9	TRBD2	CASSWTSGRRNEQFF	TGTGCCAGCAGCTGGACTAGCGGGAGGAGAAATGAGCAGTTCTTC
NA	TRBJ2-6	TRBV19	NA	CASSGGPGTGANVLTF	TGTGCCAGTAGTGGGGGCCCAGGAACTGGGGCCAACGTCCTGACTTTC
NA	TRBJ2-1	TRBV5-1	TRBD1	CASSAYDRGNEQFF	TGCGCCAGCAGCGCGTATGACAGGGGGAATGAGCAGTTCTTC
NA	TRBJ1-2	TRBV2	NA	CASKGGTSNYGYTF	TGTGCCAGCAAGGGGGGCACCTCTAACTATGGCTACACCTTC
NA	TRBJ1-5	TRBV13	NA	CASSSQGSAGNQPQHF	TGTGCCAGCAGCTCCCAGGGCTCGGCCGGCAATCAGCCCCAGCATTTT
once	TRBJ1-2	TRBV9	NA	CASSVEGAGGYTF	TGTGCCAGCAGCGTAGAAGGGGCAGGAGGCTACACCTTC
once	TRBJ2-7	TRBV15	NA	CATSRDGGSYEQYF	TGTGCCACCAGCAGAGATGGGGGTTCCTACGAGCAGTACTTC
NA	TRBJ1-1	TRBV9	NA	CASSPLPTPRGNTEAFF	TGTGCCAGCAGCCCCTTGCCGACACCGAGGGGGAACACTGAAGCTTTCTTT
NA	TRBJ1-2	TRBV5-6	NA	CASSFRGGYTF	TGTGCCAGCAGCTTTCGGGGGGGCTACACCTTC
NA	TRBJ1-2	TRBV6-1	NA	CASSEARSYGYTF	TGTGCCAGCAGTGAAGCGCGGAGTTATGGCTACACCTTC
NA	TRBJ2-1	TRBV7-9	TRBD2	CASSPYTSGRSDEQFF	TGTGCCAGCAGCCCGTACACTAGCGGGAGATCGGATGAGCAGTTCTTC
NA	TRBJ2-1	TRBV7-8	TRBD2	CASILSGTSGEYNEQFF	TGTGCCAGCATCCTTTCCGGGACTAGCGGAGAATACAATGAGCAGTTCTTC
NA	TRBJ1-1	TRBV7-9	TRBD1	CASSFYGQGSVAFF	TGTGCCAGCAGCTTTTACGGACAGGGAAGTGTGGCTTTCTTT
NA	TRBJ2-1	TRBV15	TRBD2	CATSIGLANEQFF	TGTGCCACCAGCATTGGACTAGCCAATGAGCAGTTCTTC
NA	TRBJ1-6	TRBV2	NA	CASSEDPGYSPLHF	TGTGCCAGCAGTGAAGATCCGGGATACTCACCCCTCCACTTT
NA	TRBJ2-3	TRBV6-5	NA	CAATQGSADTQYF	TGTGCCGCCACACAGGGAAGTGCAGATACGCAGTATTTT
NA	TRBJ1-1	TRBV19	NA	CASSIDVGVGDTEAFF	TGTGCCAGTAGTATAGATGTCGGTGTAGGGGACACTGAAGCTTTCTTT
once	TRBJ2-7	TRBV5-6	TRBD1	CASSRGQGDYEQYF	TGTGCCAGCAGCAGGGGACAGGGGGACTACGAGCAGTACTTC
NA	TRBJ1-1	TRBV7-9	NA	CASSLMLNTEAFF	TGTGCCAGCAGTCTTATGCTGAACACTGAAGCTTTCTTT
once	TRBJ1-3	TRBV5-1	TRBD1	CASSLAQGVFSGNTIYF	TGCGCCAGCAGCTTGGCGCAGGGGGTTTTCTCTGGAAACACCATATATTTT
NA	TRBJ2-7	TRBV2	TRBD1	CASRAGGVEQYF	TGTGCCAGCAGAGCAGGGGGCGTCGAGCAGTACTTC
NA	TRBJ2-1	TRBV10-2	NA	CASSDPPWTDPTPGDEQFF	TGCGCCAGCAGTGACCCCCCCTGGACTGATCCCACCCCGGGCGATGAGCAGTTCTTC
NA	TRBJ2-7	TRBV5-1	NA	CASSLELSYEQYF	TGCGCCAGCAGCTTGGAACTGTCCTACGAGCAGTACTTC
once	TRBJ1-1	TRBV6-5	NA	CASSYWSEAFF	TGTGCCAGCAGTTACTGGTCTGAAGCTTTCTTT
NA	TRBJ2-3	TRBV15	NA	CATSREQGGSTDTQYF	TGTGCCACCAGCAGAGAGCAGGGAGGAAGCACAGATACGCAGTATTTT
NA	TRBJ2-7	TRBV19	NA	CASSILGGPGLTYEQYF	TGTGCCAGTAGTATCCTAGGGGGTCCGGGACTTACCTACGAGCAGTACTTC
NA	TRBJ2-5	TRBV11-2	TRBD2	CASSRGGLAGQETQYF	TGTGCCAGCAGCCGGGGGGGTCTAGCGGGACAAGAGACCCAGTACTTC
NA	TRBJ2-1	TRBV5-1	TRBD2	CASSTLAAYNEQFF	TGCGCCAGCAGCACGCTAGCGGCCTACAATGAGCAGTTCTTC
many	TRBJ1-1	TRBV27	NA	CASSSGAPEAFF	TGTGCCAGCAGCTCAGGGGCCCCTGAAGCTTTCTTT
NA	TRBJ2-5	TRBV27	TRBD1	CASSLKDRAPRETQYF	TGTGCCAGCAGTTTAAAGGACAGGGCCCCTCGGGAGACCCAGTACTTC
NA	TRBJ1-3	TRBV6-1	NA	CAISQGISGNTIYF	TGTGCCATCTCGCAGGGGATCTCTGGAAACACCATATATTTT
NA	TRBJ2-7	TRBV18	NA	CASSPPTEQYF	TGTGCCAGCTCACCACCGACCGAGCAGTACTTC
few	TRBJ2-7	TRBV5-1	TRBD2	CASSLSGSFYEQYF	TGCGCCAGCAGCTTAAGCGGGAGCTTCTACGAGCAGTACTTC